The source of this TCR beta chain is a study of radiation and T cells in renal cell carcinoma. The treatment is: treatment-naive control, cytoreductive nephrectomy. The patient's renal cell carcinoma had clear cell pathology. A note on this clone: Its antigen remains unidentified.

Here immunoSEQ multiplex PCR was the method, and the copy in TCRdb shows in-frame clones only, minus some. Of more than 11,000 clones in the sample, around 50% were seen once. Study-wide findings and caveats: Compared with controls, irradiated tumors showed greater TCR clonality.

The input for sequencing was tumor tissue, taken from a patient whose treatment was nephrectomy without radiotherapy. The TCR was taken from a man between 50 and 59 years old with renal cell carcinoma.

The CDR3 is CASRTTVGNIQYF. CDR3 nucleotide sequence: TGTGCCAGCAGAACGACGGTGGGGAACATTCAGTACTTC. This sequence joins TRBV25-1 and TRBJ2-4; D gene uncertain. V was clipped by 6 bases and J by 7 bases, with 13 bases between them. Germline V gene sequence: CDR1 MGHDK, CDR2 SYGVNS. The CDR3 length is 13 residues.